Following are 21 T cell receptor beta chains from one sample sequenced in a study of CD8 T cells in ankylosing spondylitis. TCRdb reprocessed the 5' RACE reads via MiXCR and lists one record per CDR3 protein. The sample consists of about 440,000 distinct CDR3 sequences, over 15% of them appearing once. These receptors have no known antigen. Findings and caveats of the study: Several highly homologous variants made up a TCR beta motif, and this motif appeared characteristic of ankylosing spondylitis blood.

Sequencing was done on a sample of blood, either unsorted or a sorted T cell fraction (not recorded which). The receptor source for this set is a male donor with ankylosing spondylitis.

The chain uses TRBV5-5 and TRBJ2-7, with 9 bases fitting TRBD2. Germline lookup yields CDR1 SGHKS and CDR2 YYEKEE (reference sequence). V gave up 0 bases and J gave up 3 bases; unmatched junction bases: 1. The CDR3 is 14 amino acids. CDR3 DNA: TGTGCCAGCAGCTTGGCTAGCGGGGACTACGAGCAGTACTTC. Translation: CASSLASGDYEQYF.

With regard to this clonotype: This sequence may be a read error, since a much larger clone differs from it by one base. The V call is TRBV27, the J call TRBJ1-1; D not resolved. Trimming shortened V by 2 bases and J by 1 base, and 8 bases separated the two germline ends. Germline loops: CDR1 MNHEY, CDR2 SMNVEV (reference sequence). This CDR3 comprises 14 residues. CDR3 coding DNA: TGTGCCAGCAGTTTAATAGGGAGGAACACTGAAGCTTTCTTT. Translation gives CASSLIGRNTEAFF.

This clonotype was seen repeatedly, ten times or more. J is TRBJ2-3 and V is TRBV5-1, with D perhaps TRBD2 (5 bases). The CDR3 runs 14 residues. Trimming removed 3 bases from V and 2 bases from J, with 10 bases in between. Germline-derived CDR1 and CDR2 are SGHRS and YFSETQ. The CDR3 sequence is CASSSGLVTDTQYF. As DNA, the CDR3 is TGCGCCAGCAGCTCCGGACTTGTCACAGATACGCAGTATTTT.

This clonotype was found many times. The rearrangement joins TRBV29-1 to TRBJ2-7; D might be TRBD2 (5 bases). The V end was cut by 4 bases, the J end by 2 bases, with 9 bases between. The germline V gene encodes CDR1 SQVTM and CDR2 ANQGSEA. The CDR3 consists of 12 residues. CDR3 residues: CSVVRGTYEQYF. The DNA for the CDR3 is TGCAGCGTTGTTAGAGGGACCTACGAGCAGTACTTC.

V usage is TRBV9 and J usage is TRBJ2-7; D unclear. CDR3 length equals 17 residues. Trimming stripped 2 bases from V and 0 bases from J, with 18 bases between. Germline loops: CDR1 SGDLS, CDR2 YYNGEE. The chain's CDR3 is CASSVRDRVTSSYEQYF. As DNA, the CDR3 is TGTGCCAGCAGCGTCCGAGACCGAGTAACGAGCTCCTACGAGCAGTACTTC.

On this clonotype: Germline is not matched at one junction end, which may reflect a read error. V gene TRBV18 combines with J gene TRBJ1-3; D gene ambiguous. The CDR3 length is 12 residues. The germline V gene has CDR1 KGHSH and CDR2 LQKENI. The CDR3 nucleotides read TGTGCCAGCTCACCGGACGCAATGACCCCACGTTTT. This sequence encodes CASSPDAMTPRF.

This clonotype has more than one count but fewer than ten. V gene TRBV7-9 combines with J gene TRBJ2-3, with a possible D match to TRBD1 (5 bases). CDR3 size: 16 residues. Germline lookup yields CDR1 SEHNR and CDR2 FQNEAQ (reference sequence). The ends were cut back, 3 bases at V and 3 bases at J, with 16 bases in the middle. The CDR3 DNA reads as TGTGCCAGCAGCTTGGACACCCGCCTGAAGACAGATACGCAGTATTTT. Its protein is CASSLDTRLKTDTQYF.

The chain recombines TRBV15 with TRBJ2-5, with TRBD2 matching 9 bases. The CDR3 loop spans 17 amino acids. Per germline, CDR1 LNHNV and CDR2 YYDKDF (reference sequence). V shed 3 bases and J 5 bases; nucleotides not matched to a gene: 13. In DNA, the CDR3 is TGTGCCACCAGCAGGGGGGGGACTAGCTTGAGCGCGGAGACCCAGTACTTC. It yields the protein CATSRGGTSLSAETQYF.

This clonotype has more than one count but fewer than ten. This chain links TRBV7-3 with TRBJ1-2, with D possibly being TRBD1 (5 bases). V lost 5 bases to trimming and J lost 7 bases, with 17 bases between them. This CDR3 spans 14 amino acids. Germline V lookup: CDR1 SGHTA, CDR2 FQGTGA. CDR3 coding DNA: TGTGCCAGCAGCCCCGATACAGGTGCTGGTGGCTACACCTTC. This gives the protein CASSPDTGAGGYTF.

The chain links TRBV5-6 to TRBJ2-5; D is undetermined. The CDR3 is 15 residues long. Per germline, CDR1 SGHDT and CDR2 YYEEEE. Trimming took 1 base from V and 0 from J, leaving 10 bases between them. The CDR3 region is CASSLSRKYQETQYF. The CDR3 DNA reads TGTGCCAGCAGCTTGTCCCGAAAGTACCAAGAGACCCAGTACTTC.

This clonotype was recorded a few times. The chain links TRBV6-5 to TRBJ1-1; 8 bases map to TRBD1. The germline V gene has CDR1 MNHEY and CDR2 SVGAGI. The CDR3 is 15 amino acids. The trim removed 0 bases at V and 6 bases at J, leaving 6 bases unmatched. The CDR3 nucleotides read TGTGCCAGCAGTTACTCGAGACAGGGGAGGGCTGAAGCTTTCTTT. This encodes CASSYSRQGRAEAFF.

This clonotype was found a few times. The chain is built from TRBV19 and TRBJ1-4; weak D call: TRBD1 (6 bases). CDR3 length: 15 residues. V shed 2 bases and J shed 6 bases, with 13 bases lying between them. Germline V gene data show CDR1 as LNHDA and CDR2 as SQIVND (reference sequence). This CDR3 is CASSITGIGYEKLFF. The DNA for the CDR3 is TGTGCCAGTAGTATAACAGGGATCGGCTATGAAAAACTGTTTTTT.

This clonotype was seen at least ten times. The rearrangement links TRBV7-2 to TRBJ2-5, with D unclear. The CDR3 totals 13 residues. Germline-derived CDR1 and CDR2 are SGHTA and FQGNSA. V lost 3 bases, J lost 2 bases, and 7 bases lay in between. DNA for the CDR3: TGTGCCAGCAGCTTGATGAAACAAGAGACCCAGTACTTC. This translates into CASSLMKQETQYF. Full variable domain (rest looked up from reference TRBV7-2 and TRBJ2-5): GAGVSQSPSNKVTEKGKDVELRCDPISGHTALYWYRQSLGQGLEFLIYFQGNSAPDKSGLPSDRFSAERTGGSVSTLTIQRTQQEDSAVYLCASSLMKQETQYFGPGTRLLVL.

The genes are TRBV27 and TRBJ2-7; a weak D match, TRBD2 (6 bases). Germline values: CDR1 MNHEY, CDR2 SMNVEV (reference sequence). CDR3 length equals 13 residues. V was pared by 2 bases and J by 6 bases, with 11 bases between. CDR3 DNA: TGTGCCAGCAGTTTAGGAGGGCCCTCCGAGCAGTACTTC. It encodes CASSLGGPSEQYF.

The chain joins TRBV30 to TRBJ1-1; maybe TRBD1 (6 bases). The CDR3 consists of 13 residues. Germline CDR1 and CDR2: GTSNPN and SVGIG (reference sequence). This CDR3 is CARTTGAGEKAFF. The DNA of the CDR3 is TGTGCGCGGACAACCGGGGCAGGGGAGAAAGCTTTCTTT.

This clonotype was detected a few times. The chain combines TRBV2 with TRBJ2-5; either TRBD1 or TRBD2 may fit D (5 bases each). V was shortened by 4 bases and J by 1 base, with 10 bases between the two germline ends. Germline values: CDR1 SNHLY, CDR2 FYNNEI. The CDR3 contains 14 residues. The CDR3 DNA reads TGTGCCAGCAGTGGGGGACCGATCCAAGAGACCCAGTACTTC. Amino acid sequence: CASSGGPIQETQYF.

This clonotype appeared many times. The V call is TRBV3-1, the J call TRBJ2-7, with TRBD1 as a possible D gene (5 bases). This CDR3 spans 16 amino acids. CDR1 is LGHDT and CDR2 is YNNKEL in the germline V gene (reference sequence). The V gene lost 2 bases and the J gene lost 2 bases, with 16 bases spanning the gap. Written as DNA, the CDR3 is TGTGCCAGCAGCCAATTCGGACAAGTTAATACCTACGAGCAGTACTTC. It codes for CASSQFGQVNTYEQYF.

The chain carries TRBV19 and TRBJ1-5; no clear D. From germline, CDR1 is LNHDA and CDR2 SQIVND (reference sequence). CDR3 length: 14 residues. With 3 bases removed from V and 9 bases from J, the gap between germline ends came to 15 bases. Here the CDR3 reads CASSMSVDGVPQHF. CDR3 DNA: TGTGCCAGTAGTATGTCGGTGGACGGGGTGCCCCAGCATTTT. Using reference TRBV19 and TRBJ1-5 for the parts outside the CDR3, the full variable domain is DGGITQSPKYLFRKEGQNVTLSCEQNLNHDAMYWYRQDPGQGLRLIYYSQIVNDFQKGDIAEGYSVSREKKESFPLTVTSAQKNPTAFYLCASSMSVDGVPQHFGDGTRLSIL.

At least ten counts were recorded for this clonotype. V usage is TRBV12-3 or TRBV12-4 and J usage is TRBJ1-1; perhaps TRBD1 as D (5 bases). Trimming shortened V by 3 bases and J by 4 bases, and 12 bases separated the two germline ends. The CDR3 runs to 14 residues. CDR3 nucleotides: TGTGCCAGCAGTTTCTTTGGGGGAGGCACTGAAGCTTTCTTT. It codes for CASSFFGGGTEAFF.

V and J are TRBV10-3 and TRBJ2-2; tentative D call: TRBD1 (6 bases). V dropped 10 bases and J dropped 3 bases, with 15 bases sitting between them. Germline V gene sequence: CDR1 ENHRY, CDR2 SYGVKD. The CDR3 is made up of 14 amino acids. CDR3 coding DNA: TGTGCCACCACCAACAGGGAATACACCGGGGAGCTGTTTTTT. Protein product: CATTNREYTGELFF.

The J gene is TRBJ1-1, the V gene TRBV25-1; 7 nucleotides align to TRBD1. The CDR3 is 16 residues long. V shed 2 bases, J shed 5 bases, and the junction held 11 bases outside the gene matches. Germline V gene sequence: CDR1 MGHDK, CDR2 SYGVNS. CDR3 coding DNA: TGTGCCAGCAGTGAACAGGGGGGTTTGAGAGGTACTGAAGCTTTCTTT. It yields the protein CASSEQGGLRGTEAFF. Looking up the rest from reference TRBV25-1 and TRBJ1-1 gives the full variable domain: EADIYQTPRYLVIGTGKKITLECSQTMGHDKMYWYQQDPGMELHLIHYSYGVNSTEKGDLSSESTVSRIRTEHFPLTLESARPSHTSQYLCASSEQGGLRGTEAFFGQGTRLTVV.